This T cell receptor (beta chain) was captured by sequencing in a study of blood T cell repertoires in COVID-19. Turning to the study itself: Specimens from acute and convalescent COVID-19 originated in the United States, Italy and Spain. Sample material is recorded as cDNA or gDNA derived from T cells, B-cell-depleted T cells, or PBMCs.

Authors' methods: Researchers report that nucleated cell counts were estimated from reference gene primer amplification. The repertoire was sequenced with immunoSEQ multiplex PCR; TCRdb's copy has only in-frame clones and lacks some. V and J calls and clone size are given by that table; D and trimming were obtained from the DNA. The data show 210,000 or so clones, around 86% seen once. This CDR3 is built from 13 residues. V lost 7 bases to trimming and J lost 1 base, with 10 bases between them. Looked up from germline, CDR1 is MNHEY and CDR2 is SVGAGI. Sample: peripheral blood. This receptor was identified in a man aged 45-65 years with acute or convalescent COVID-19. V and J are TRBV6-5 and TRBJ1-1; no clear D. The CDR3 is CASTVGRNTEAFF. The CDR3 DNA reads TGTGCCAGCACCGTGGGGAGGAACACTGAAGCTTTCTTT.